The 30 T cell receptor beta chains below come from one sample, sequenced in a study of blood T cell repertoires in COVID-19. Sequencing was performed with immunoSEQ multiplex PCR; in TCRdb, only in-frame clones are kept and a portion is missing. Counted here are 100,000 to 150,000 clones, around 76% occurring once; the ten biggest clones make up 6%. Sequences were obtained from peripheral blood. These receptor sequences come from a man aged 80 or over with COVID-19, enrolled during active disease.

The chain couples TRBV5-1 to TRBJ2-2; TRBD2 might be the D (5 bases). The CDR3 is made up of 16 amino acids. V was shortened by 1 base and J by 1 base, with 11 bases between the two germline ends. Per the germline V gene, CDR1 is SGHRS and CDR2 is YFSETQ. The CDR3 is CASSLNRGGNTGELFF. The CDR3 bases are TGCGCCAGCAGCTTGAATCGCGGAGGGAACACCGGGGAGCTGTTTTTT.

This clone was recorded a few times. V is TRBV6-2 or TRBV6-3 and J is TRBJ2-6; possibly TRBD2 for D (6 bases). Trimming took 7 bases from V and 0 from J, leaving 16 bases between them. CDR1 is MNHEY, CDR2 SVGEGT, per germline. The CDR3 extends over 17 amino acids. CDR3 in amino acids: CASIPMGRFSGANVLTF. The CDR3 DNA reads TGTGCCAGCATCCCGATGGGGAGGTTCTCTGGGGCCAACGTCCTGACTTTC.

This clone was observed a handful of times. J is TRBJ2-7 and V is TRBV15; TRBD1 aligns across 8 bases. This CDR3 has 16 amino acids. Unmatched junction bases numbered 12, after V lost 3 bases and J lost 5 bases. Germline CDR1 is LNHNV and CDR2 is YYDKDF (reference sequence). CDR3 sequence: CATSSAIRTGRNEQYF. For the CDR3, the DNA is TGTGCCACCAGCAGTGCCATTCGGACAGGGAGGAACGAGCAGTACTTC.

This chain joins TRBV23-1 and TRBJ2-2, with D tentatively TRBD1 (6 bases). TRBV23-1 is classed as an ORF, of uncertain function. The V end was cut by 2 bases, the J end by 0 bases, with 13 bases between. The CDR3 sequence is 17 residues long. The chain's CDR3 is CASSQGKDSPNTGELFF. The CDR3 coding sequence is TGCGCCAGCAGTCAAGGGAAGGACAGCCCGAACACCGGGGAGCTGTTTTTT.

The CDR3 loop is CASSSEVRAVEAFF. The CDR3 region has the DNA TGTGCCAGCAGTTCCGAGGTGAGGGCCGTCGAAGCTTTCTTT. The chain employs TRBV6-5 and TRBJ1-1; no clear D gene. Germline V gene sequence: CDR1 MNHEY, CDR2 SVGAGI. The CDR3 loop spans 14 amino acids. V lost 4 bases and J lost 8, with 17 bases in between.

The V and J genes are TRBV7-3 and TRBJ2-1; 10 positions agree with TRBD2. CDR3 length equals 15 residues. Unmatched junction bases numbered 1, after V lost 1 base and J lost 4 bases. Germline CDR1 and CDR2: SGHTA and FQGTGA. CDR3 bases: TGTGCCAGCAGCTTAAGGACTAGCGGTTACAATGAGCAGTTCTTC. Translated, it gives CASSLRTSGYNEQFF.

In its sample, this clone was seen many times. The V and J genes are TRBV7-9 and TRBJ1-3; D is unclear. The CDR3 has 16 residues. Trimming pared 1 base from V and 0 bases from J, leaving 10 bases between. In germline, CDR1 is SEHNR, CDR2 FQNEAQ (reference sequence). DNA of the CDR3: TGTGCCAGCAGCTTAGTGGGAGGGATCTCTGGAAACACCATATATTTT. This encodes CASSLVGGISGNTIYF.

This clone was seen only a few times. The rearrangement uses TRBV2 and TRBJ2-7; TRBD2 is a possible D gene (5 bases). CDR1 and CDR2 (germline): SNHLY, FYNNEI. This CDR3 has 14 residues. With 3 bases removed from V and 4 bases from J, the gap between germline ends came to 13 bases. CDR3 in amino acids: CASSEGREVYEQYF. CDR3 DNA sequence: TGTGCCAGCAGTGAGGGCCGGGAAGTTTACGAGCAGTACTTC.

V is TRBV5-1 and J is TRBJ1-6, with 7 bases matching TRBD1. CDR3 size: 15 residues. V gave up 4 bases and J gave up 2 bases; unmatched junction bases: 3. CDR1 is SGHRS and CDR2 is YFSETQ in the germline V gene. Here the CDR3 DNA reads TGCGCCAGCAGCATAGGGGGCGCCTATAATTCACCCCTCCACTTT. Amino acids: CASSIGGAYNSPLHF.

This chain connects TRBV11-3 to TRBJ2-1; 14 bases are a match to TRBD2. Trimming removed 5 bases from V and 4 bases from J; junction bases left unmatched: 4. The CDR3 loop spans 16 amino acids. Germline lookup yields CDR1 SGHNT and CDR2 YENEEA. CDR3 region: CASSVTSGRDYNEQFF. Here the CDR3 DNA reads TGTGCCAGCAGCGTGACTAGCGGGAGGGATTACAATGAGCAGTTCTTC.

The V and J genes are TRBV3-1 (or the pseudogene TRBV3-2) and TRBJ1-3; TRBD1 is a possible D gene (6 bases). CDR1 and CDR2 from the germline V gene are LGHDT and YNNKEL (reference sequence). V lost 1 base to trimming and J lost 4 bases, with 11 bases between them. The CDR3 is 15 amino acids. In nucleotides, the CDR3 is TGTGCCAGCAGCCAAGGGGGACAAGAAGGAAACACCATATATTTT. It is translated as CASSQGGQEGNTIYF.

This rearrangement joins TRBV9 to TRBJ2-7; TRBD2 matches at 7 bases. The junction had 10 bases not matched to a gene; V was cut back by 4 bases and J by 3 bases. The CDR3 sequence is 15 residues long. CDR1 SGDLS and CDR2 YYNGEE come from the germline V gene. This CDR3 reads CASSPQAGRDYEQYF. The DNA of the CDR3 is TGTGCCAGCAGCCCACAGGCGGGGAGGGACTACGAGCAGTACTTC.

The gene calls are TRBV6-5 and TRBJ1-6; a possible D gene is TRBD1 (6 bases). V dropped 6 bases and J dropped 6 bases, with 12 bases sitting between them. Germline lookup yields CDR1 MNHEY and CDR2 SVGAGI. The CDR3 is 14 amino acids. The CDR3 region is CASSIDRFNSPLHF. The CDR3 region has the DNA TGTGCCAGCAGCATCGACAGGTTTAATTCACCCCTCCACTTT.

This clone was seen more than once but under ten times. The chain joins TRBV6-5 to TRBJ1-6; TRBD1 matches 10 bases. The germline V gene has CDR1 MNHEY and CDR2 SVGAGI. Trimming cost V 8 bases and J 12 bases; bases outside gene matches: 7. The CDR3 length is 13 residues. CDR3 bases: TGTGCCAGCCGGGGGACAGGGGCTGGACCCCTCCACTTT. Residues: CASRGTGAGPLHF.

The V and J genes are TRBV2 and TRBJ2-2, with D possibly being TRBD1 (6 bases). The CDR3 consists of 15 residues. Germline lookup yields CDR1 SNHLY and CDR2 FYNNEI. Trimming stripped 6 bases from V and 7 bases from J, with 18 bases between. Written as DNA, the CDR3 is TGTGCCAGCAGCCAACTGGGGGCGTCAGGCGGGGAGCTGTTTTTT. Translating gives CASSQLGASGGELFF.

The CDR3 loop reads CASSLVSGIEQYF. CDR3 coding DNA: TGTGCCAGCAGTTTGGTGAGCGGGATAGAGCAGTACTTC. The chain carries TRBV27 and TRBJ2-7; 7 nucleotides line up with TRBD2. Germline V gives CDR1 MNHEY, CDR2 SMNVEV (reference sequence). This CDR3 comprises 13 residues. J lost 7 bases, V lost 3 bases, and 6 bases had no gene match.

This clone was seen once. This chain uses TRBV20-1 with TRBJ1-2, with a tentative D call TRBD1 (5 bases). V was trimmed by 5 bases and J by 6 bases, leaving 7 bases between them. This CDR3 is built from 10 residues. The V gene's germline CDR1 is DFQATT and CDR2 SNEGSKA (reference sequence). CDR3 nucleotide sequence: TGCAGTGCTGGCAGGGATGGCTACACCTTC. Its protein product is CSAGRDGYTF.

This chain joins TRBV15 and TRBJ1-5; 9 nucleotides match TRBD1. After removal of 8 bases from V and 2 bases from J, the junction contained 7 bases not matched to a gene. The CDR3 spans 15 residues. Germline assignment: CDR1 LNHNV and CDR2 YYDKDF (reference sequence). Here the CDR3 reads CATVQGAGGNQPQHF. Written as DNA, the CDR3 is TGTGCCACCGTACAGGGGGCCGGGGGCAATCAGCCCCAGCATTTT.

The chain joins TRBV5-1 to TRBJ1-2, with D perhaps matching TRBD1 (6 bases). The CDR3 runs 14 residues. Trimming shortened V by 0 bases and J by 5 bases, and 11 bases separated the two germline ends. Germline CDR1 SGHRS, CDR2 YFSETQ. CDR3 sequence reads: CASSLDLRGYGYTF. CDR3 nucleotides: TGCGCCAGCAGCTTGGACTTAAGGGGGTATGGCTACACCTTC.

This clone was found once. V is TRBV2 and J is TRBJ2-7; a possible D gene is TRBD1 (5 bases). V dropped 4 bases and J dropped 6 bases, with 13 bases sitting between them. This CDR3 is built from 13 residues. Germline-derived CDR1 and CDR2 are SNHLY and FYNNEI. Written as DNA, the CDR3 is TGTGCCAGCAGTGCTCAGGGATACGCCGAGCAGTACTTC. This codes for CASSAQGYAEQYF.

A few counts support this clone. V gene TRBV24-1 combines with J gene TRBJ2-1; a weak D match, TRBD2 (6 bases). The V gene's germline CDR1 is KGHDR and CDR2 SFDVKD. V dropped 9 bases and J dropped 6 bases, with 11 bases sitting between them. The CDR3 has 12 amino acids. DNA of the CDR3: TGTGCCACCGGAGGGAATTCCAATGAGCAGTTCTTC. As protein: CATGGNSNEQFF.

The chain couples TRBV27 to TRBJ2-2, with a tentative D call TRBD1 (6 bases). Germline V gene data show CDR1 as MNHEY and CDR2 as SMNVEV (reference sequence). The CDR3 consists of 15 residues. Between the trimmed V and J ends, which lost 6 bases and 6 bases, there was a span of 17 bases. The DNA for the CDR3 is TGTGCCAGCAGCGGGTTTCAGGGGAAACCCGGGGAGCTGTTTTTT. Its translation: CASSGFQGKPGELFF.

The rearrangement uses TRBV18 and TRBJ1-1, with TRBD1 as a possible D gene (6 bases). Trimming left V 0 bases short and J 4 bases short, with 12 bases between. This CDR3 has 15 amino acids. Germline V lookup: CDR1 KGHSH, CDR2 LQKENI. The CDR3 reads CASSPPGGRGTEAFF. CDR3 coding DNA: TGTGCCAGCTCACCACCAGGGGGTAGGGGCACTGAAGCTTTCTTT.

The V gene is TRBV7-2, the J gene TRBJ2-7; TRBD2 might be the D (5 bases). This CDR3 contains 13 residues. The germline V and J ends were trimmed by 5 bases and 5 bases, with 13 bases remaining between them. CDR1 SGHTA and CDR2 FQGNSA come from the germline V gene. The CDR3 region has the DNA TGTGCCAGCAGCCTTTTCGGGGTCCACGAGCAGTACTTC. As protein: CASSLFGVHEQYF.

The chain has TRBV19 and TRBJ2-5; D might be TRBD1 (5 bases). Deletions cut 5 bases from V and 7 bases from J, with 23 bases between. The length of the CDR3 is 16 residues. Germline lookup yields CDR1 LNHDA and CDR2 SQIVND (reference sequence). Written as DNA, the CDR3 is TGTGCCAGTAGTTTTGGGGCTCAAGGACCGGAAGGGACCCAGTACTTC. Its protein product is CASSFGAQGPEGTQYF.

This sequence joins TRBV12-3 or TRBV12-4 and TRBJ2-5; weak D call: TRBD1 (5 bases). This CDR3 has 13 amino acids. Deletions cut 2 bases from V and 4 bases from J, with 8 bases between. CDR3 nucleotide sequence: TGTGCCAGCAGTTTATGGCAGGGAGAGACCCAGTACTTC. It encodes CASSLWQGETQYF.

This rearrangement joins TRBV7-3 to TRBJ2-1; perhaps TRBD2 as D (6 bases). Trimming pared 2 bases from V and 3 bases from J, leaving 11 bases between. The germline V gene has CDR1 SGHTA and CDR2 FQGTGA. CDR3 size: 15 residues. CDR3 protein: CASSLLAGFYNEQFF. CDR3 nucleotides: TGTGCCAGCAGCTTACTTGCGGGATTCTACAATGAGCAGTTCTTC.

This chain connects TRBV7-9 to TRBJ2-7, with D perhaps TRBD1 (5 bases). Germline assignment: CDR1 SEHNR and CDR2 FQNEAQ (reference sequence). The V and J ends lost 2 bases and 0 bases respectively, with 8 bases between them. CDR3 length: 14 residues. Here the CDR3 reads CASSLQGASYEQYF. The DNA of the CDR3 is TGTGCCAGCAGCTTACAGGGCGCCTCCTACGAGCAGTACTTC.

The chain uses TRBV3-1 (or the pseudogene TRBV3-2) and TRBJ2-1; D is possibly TRBD2 (5 bases). Trimming pared 4 bases from V and 2 bases from J, leaving 15 bases between. The CDR3 length is 16 residues. The germline gives CDR1 LGHDT, CDR2 YNNKEL (reference sequence). The CDR3 nucleotides are TGTGCCAGCAGCCCCGGGGAGTACATCGCCTACAATGAGCAGTTCTTC. Translated, it gives CASSPGEYIAYNEQFF.

This clone has just one count. The gene calls are TRBV29-1 and TRBJ2-2; weak D call: TRBD2 (6 bases). The CDR3 length is 14 residues. CDR1 SQVTM and CDR2 ANQGSEA come from the germline V gene. V was clipped by 4 bases and J by 2 bases, with 11 bases between them. The CDR3 nucleotides read TGCAGCGTTGCCACTAGCCTAAACACCGGGGAGCTGTTTTTT. Its translation: CSVATSLNTGELFF.